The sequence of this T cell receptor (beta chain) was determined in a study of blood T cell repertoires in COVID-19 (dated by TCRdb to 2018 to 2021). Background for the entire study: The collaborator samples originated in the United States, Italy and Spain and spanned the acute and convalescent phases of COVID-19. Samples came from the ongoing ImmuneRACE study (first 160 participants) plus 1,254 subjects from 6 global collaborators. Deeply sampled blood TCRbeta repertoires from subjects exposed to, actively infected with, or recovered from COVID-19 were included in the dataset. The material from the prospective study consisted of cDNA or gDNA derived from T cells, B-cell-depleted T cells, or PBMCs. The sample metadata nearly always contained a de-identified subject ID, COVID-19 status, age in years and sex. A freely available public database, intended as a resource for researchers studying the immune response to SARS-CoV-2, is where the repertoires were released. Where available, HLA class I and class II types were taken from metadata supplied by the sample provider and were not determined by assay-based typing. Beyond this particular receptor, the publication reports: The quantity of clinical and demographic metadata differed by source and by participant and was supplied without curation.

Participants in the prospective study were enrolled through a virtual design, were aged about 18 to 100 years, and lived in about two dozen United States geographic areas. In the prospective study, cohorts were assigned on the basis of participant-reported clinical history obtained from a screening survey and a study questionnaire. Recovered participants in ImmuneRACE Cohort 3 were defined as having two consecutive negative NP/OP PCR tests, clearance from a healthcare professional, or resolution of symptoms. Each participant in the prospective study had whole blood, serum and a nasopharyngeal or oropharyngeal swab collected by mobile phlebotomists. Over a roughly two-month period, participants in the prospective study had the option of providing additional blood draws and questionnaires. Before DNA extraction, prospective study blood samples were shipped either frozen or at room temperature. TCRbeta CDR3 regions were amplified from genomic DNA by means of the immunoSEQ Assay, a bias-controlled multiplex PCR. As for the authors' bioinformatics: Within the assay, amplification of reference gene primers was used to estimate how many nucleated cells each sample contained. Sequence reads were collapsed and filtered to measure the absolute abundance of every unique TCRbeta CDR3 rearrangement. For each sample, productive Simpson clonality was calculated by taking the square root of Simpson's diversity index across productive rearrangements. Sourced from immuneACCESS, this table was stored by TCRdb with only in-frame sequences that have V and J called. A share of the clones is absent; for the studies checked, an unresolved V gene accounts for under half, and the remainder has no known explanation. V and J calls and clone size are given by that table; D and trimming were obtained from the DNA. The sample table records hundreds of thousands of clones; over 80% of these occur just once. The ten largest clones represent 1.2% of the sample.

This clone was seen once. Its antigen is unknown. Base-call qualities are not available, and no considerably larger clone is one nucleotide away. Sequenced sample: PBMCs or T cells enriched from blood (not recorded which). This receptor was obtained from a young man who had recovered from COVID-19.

CDR3 sequence: CASSLSGSHNEQFF. Read as DNA, the sequence is TGTGCCAGCAGTTTGAGCGGGAGCCACAATGAGCAGTTCTTC. The sequence joins TRBV6-5 to TRBJ2-1; 8 bases in the middle match TRBD2. CDR1 and CDR2, looked up from the germline V gene, are MNHEY and SVGAGI. Unmatched junction bases come to 4, with V trimmed by 4 bases and J by 5 bases. Including cysteine and phenylalanine, the CDR3 has 14 amino acids. Only CDR3 DNA is held: 42 bases, read in frame from base 1.